A selection of T cell receptor beta chains follows, all from one sample in a study of T cells in Graves' hyperthyroidism and ophthalmopathy. A single record per CDR3 protein comes from TCRdb applying MiXCR to the multiplex PCR reads. Found here are about 510,000 distinct CDR3 sequences, about 14% of them singletons; the top ten hold approximately 15%. Material for sequencing was blood. The source is a middle-aged woman with Graves' hyperthyroidism. Both conserved end residues are part of each CDR3. A D gene is named only where the DNA matches it firmly. Clone size is shown for a subset of rows, as once, few, many or a class of expanded clone.

size: many
V: TRBV20-1
J: TRBJ2-3
D: -
CDR3: CSAGRPGTDTQYF
DNA: TGCAGTGCTGGAAGGCCTGGCACAGATACGCAGTATTTT

size: many
V: TRBV12-3/TRBV12-4
J: TRBJ1-1
D: -
CDR3: CASSAGRAASINTEAFF
DNA: TGTGCCAGCAGTGCCGGGCGGGCAGCGAGTATTAACACTGAAGCTTTCTTT

size: -
V: TRBV28
J: TRBJ2-4
D: TRBD2
CDR3: CASIQGGAGSIQYF
DNA: TGTGCCAGCATCCAGGGAGGGGCAGGGAGCATTCAGTACTTC

size: -
V: TRBV9
J: TRBJ2-1
D: -
CDR3: CASSGPSTLVRDPVGDEQFF
DNA: TGTGCCAGCAGCGGACCTTCCACATTAGTCCGGGACCCAGTTGGGGATGAGCAGTTCTTC

size: many
V: TRBV7-9
J: TRBJ1-1
D: TRBD1
CDR3: CASSFPVTGGTEAFF
DNA: TGTGCCAGCAGCTTTCCCGTTACAGGGGGCACTGAAGCTTTCTTT

size: many
V: TRBV30
J: TRBJ2-5
D: TRBD2
CDR3: CAWTRAGDVKETQYF
DNA: TGTGCCTGGACCCGAGCGGGGGACGTGAAAGAGACCCAGTACTTC

size: many
V: TRBV3-1
J: TRBJ1-1
D: -
CDR3: CASSHRTGNTEAFF
DNA: TGTGCCAGCAGCCATCGTACCGGGAACACTGAAGCTTTCTTT

size: -
V: TRBV4-1
J: TRBJ1-6
D: -
CDR3: CASSQVGTGNSPLHF
DNA: TGCGCCAGCAGCCAAGTTGGGACGGGGAATTCACCCCTCCACTTT

size: -
V: TRBV3-1
J: TRBJ2-1
D: TRBD2
CDR3: CASSQGQGLADYNEQFF
DNA: TGTGCCAGCAGCCAAGGACAGGGACTAGCGGACTACAATGAGCAGTTCTTC

size: few
V: TRBV11-2
J: TRBJ2-1
D: -
CDR3: CASSFSPLGNEQFF
DNA: TGTGCCAGCAGCTTTTCACCATTAGGTAATGAGCAGTTCTTC

size: many
V: TRBV5-1
J: TRBJ2-5
D: TRBD2
CDR3: CASSLVTGGLETQYF
DNA: TGCGCCAGCAGCTTGGTGACGGGAGGGCTCGAGACCCAGTACTTC

size: many
V: TRBV20-1
J: TRBJ2-1
D: TRBD1
CDR3: CSARSEDRGYNEQFF
DNA: TGCAGTGCTAGATCAGAGGACAGGGGTTACAATGAGCAGTTCTTC

size: many
V: TRBV12-3/TRBV12-4
J: TRBJ1-3
D: -
CDR3: CASSIAGAGNTIYF
DNA: TGTGCCAGCAGTATCGCAGGGGCCGGAAACACCATATATTTT

size: few
V: TRBV27
J: TRBJ2-2
D: -
CDR3: CASSSNWGHALNTGELFF
DNA: TGTGCCAGCAGTTCAAACTGGGGACATGCGTTGAACACCGGGGAGCTGTTTTTT

size: -
V: TRBV9
J: TRBJ1-3
D: -
CDR3: CASSYQKAGNTIYF
DNA: TGTGCCAGCAGCTATCAAAAGGCAGGAAACACCATATATTTT

size: few
V: TRBV29-1
J: TRBJ1-1
D: -
CDR3: CSVEDGSVFGAFF
DNA: TGCAGCGTTGAAGATGGTTCGGTTTTTGGGGCTTTCTTT

size: many
V: TRBV12-3/TRBV12-4
J: TRBJ2-5
D: TRBD1
CDR3: CASSTGTGGSGTQYF
DNA: TGTGCCAGCAGCACCGGGACAGGGGGATCTGGGACCCAGTACTTC

size: -
V: TRBV2
J: TRBJ2-2
D: -
CDR3: CASSLRLNTGELFF
DNA: TGTGCCAGCAGTTTGAGACTGAACACCGGGGAGCTGTTTTTT

size: few
V: TRBV20-1
J: TRBJ2-1
D: TRBD2
CDR3: CSLGVAGHSYNEQFF
DNA: TGCAGTCTCGGGGTAGCGGGACACTCCTACAATGAGCAGTTCTTC

size: few
V: TRBV5-1
J: TRBJ2-6
D: -
CDR3: CASKLTDSGANVLTF
DNA: TGCGCCAGCAAGCTGACGGACTCTGGGGCCAACGTCCTGACTTTC

size: many
V: TRBV7-2
J: TRBJ2-7
D: -
CDR3: CASSSAYEQYF
DNA: TGTGCCAGCAGCTCAGCCTACGAGCAGTACTTC

size: -
V: TRBV27
J: TRBJ2-3
D: TRBD2
CDR3: CASRRTSGNTDTQYF
DNA: TGTGCCAGCCGGAGGACTAGCGGGAATACAGATACGCAGTATTTT

size: many
V: TRBV20-1
J: TRBJ2-1
D: TRBD2
CDR3: CSARDVTSGRARYNEQFF
DNA: TGCAGTGCTAGAGATGTTACTAGCGGGAGGGCCCGGTACAATGAGCAGTTCTTC

size: many
V: TRBV20-1
J: TRBJ2-1
D: -
CDR3: CSPGVASYNEQFF
DNA: TGCAGTCCCGGGGTAGCTTCCTACAATGAGCAGTTCTTC

size: -
V: TRBV11-3
J: TRBJ2-2
D: -
CDR3: CASSSGEGRGRGTGELFF
DNA: TGTGCCAGCAGCTCCGGCGAGGGCAGGGGTCGTGGCACCGGGGAGCTGTTTTTT

size: many
V: TRBV20-1
J: TRBJ2-2
D: -
CDR3: CSARRSFDRTGGELFF
DNA: TGCAGTGCTAGGCGGTCTTTCGACAGGACGGGCGGGGAGCTGTTTTTT

size: many
V: TRBV5-1
J: TRBJ2-7
D: TRBD2
CDR3: CASSLVAGDISGEQYF
DNA: TGCGCCAGCAGCTTGGTAGCGGGAGATATTAGTGGTGAGCAGTACTTC